The rows below give T cell receptor beta chains drawn from one sample of a study of T cells in localized non-small cell lung cancer. Sequencing used immunoSEQ multiplex PCR; TCRdb keeps in-frame clones, though not all of them. The data contain under 15,000 clones, 84% of them seen just once; the ten biggest clones take up 25% to 30%. The sample was peripheral blood, taken before any cancer treatment. The receptors originated from a male donor older than 55 with stage I squamous cell lung carcinoma. The CDR3 runs from the conserved cysteine through the conserved F or W. The order of the fields is V gene, J gene, clone size, CDR3 protein. Only some rows state a clone size, as once, few, many or a class for expanded clones.

>TRBV5-4|TRBJ2-3|NA
CASRPSGGGTDTQYF
>TRBV20-1|TRBJ2-3|once
CSAASDTQYF
>TRBV5-1|TRBJ2-2|once
CASSLGQGYTGELFF
>TRBV27|TRBJ1-1|NA
CASSFRRVNTEAFF
>TRBV5-1|TRBJ2-1|few
CASSLRPGQGTAGNEQFF
>TRBV11-2|TRBJ2-7|few
CASSLRGIDSYEQYF
>TRBV29-1|TRBJ2-5|few
CSVEQSQETQYF
>TRBV5-4|TRBJ2-3|NA
CASSLDVFTDTQYF
>TRBV2|TRBJ2-5|NA
CASSGTSGGTSETQYF
>TRBV5-1|TRBJ2-7|NA
CASSSQGGTYEQYF
>TRBV2|TRBJ2-5|NA
CASMRDRVVTRETQYF
>TRBV15|TRBJ2-5|NA
CATSRDLGLETQYF
>TRBV5-4|TRBJ1-2|NA
CASSSTVNYGYTF
>TRBV19|TRBJ2-7|NA
CASSTDGLALYEQYF
>TRBV9|TRBJ1-4|NA
CASSVGGARREKLFF
>TRBV7-3|TRBJ2-5|NA
CASSLNPSGGQETQYF
>TRBV2|TRBJ2-1|once
CASTPEGSYNEQFF
>TRBV11-2|TRBJ2-2|NA
CASSSPRGKDTGELFF
>TRBV28|TRBJ2-1|NA
CASTMDSSYNEQFF
>TRBV5-1|TRBJ2-7|NA
CASSTSGTYEQYF
>TRBV7-9|TRBJ2-1|NA
CASSPKVGDRFYNEQFF
>TRBV7-9|TRBJ2-3|NA
CASSSQKADGGDTQYF
>TRBV5-3|TRBJ2-1|NA
CARSLVGVFAGGYHNEQFF
>TRBV6-6|TRBJ1-1|NA
CASSPWTTMNTEAFF
>TRBV11-2|TRBJ1-2|NA
CASSVPHRGQGWYGYTF
>TRBV28|TRBJ1-2|NA
CAAGRLNYGYTF
>TRBV5-6|NA|NA
CASRPRFSLDEQYF
>TRBV7-8|TRBJ1-1|few
CASSLHGDEAFF
>TRBV7-2|TRBJ2-3|NA
CASSPLRGLTDTQYF
>TRBV28|TRBJ2-2|NA
CASTGDFPNTGELFF
>TRBV5-1|TRBJ2-3|NA
CASSRETSGSLDTQYF
>TRBV7-9|TRBJ1-2|NA
CASSPSTGGLFYGYTF
>TRBV2|TRBJ1-2|NA
CASRLLVGYTF
>TRBV19|TRBJ1-2|NA
CASSRGSAGYTF
>TRBV28|TRBJ2-1|NA
CASSLNGGSAEQFF
>TRBV19|TRBJ1-5|NA
CAGGWGRDQPQHF
>TRBV28|TRBJ2-7|NA
CASVIRTGRGEQYF